These 29 T cell receptor beta chains were all obtained from the same sample, sequenced in a study of long-term antiretroviral therapy in people with HIV. It was version v3.0 of the immunoSEQ assay that was run at survey level. TCRdb keeps only in-frame clones here, not all; method: immunoSEQ multiplex PCR. Found here are tens of thousands of clones, about 80% of them singletons; the top ten hold 7.3%. The specimen comprised unsorted PBMCs, sampled 0.3 years after starting antiretroviral therapy. These receptors all stem from a man aged 35-49 years with HIV.

The rearrangement uses TRBV18 and TRBJ2-2; 10 nucleotides align to TRBD1. Trimming at V came to 3 bases and at J to 5 bases, leaving 3 bases not matched to a gene. This CDR3 is 15 amino acids long. Germline V lookup: CDR1 KGHSH, CDR2 LQKENI. This chain's CDR3 is CASSPRGQGTGELFF. CDR3 DNA: TGTGCCAGCTCACCTAGGGGACAGGGGACCGGGGAGCTGTTTTTT.

The gene calls are TRBV4-3 and TRBJ2-3; TRBD2 is a possible D gene (5 bases). The CDR3 has 17 residues. Germline V gene lookup returns CDR1 LGHNA and CDR2 YSLEER. V was clipped by 4 bases and J by 6 bases, with 23 bases between them. In DNA, the CDR3 is TGCGCCAGCAGCCGGCAACTTACTAGTGGTGGCGGTGATACGCAGTATTTT. Translation: CASSRQLTSGGGDTQYF.

V is TRBV10-3 and J is TRBJ2-1, with no clear D. The CDR3 totals 12 residues. In germline, CDR1 is ENHRY, CDR2 SYGVKD. Trimming took off 7 bases at V and 0 bases at J, with 4 bases between the two ends. CDR3: CAIKDSYNEQFF. CDR3 DNA sequence: TGTGCCATCAAAGACTCCTACAATGAGCAGTTCTTC.

The gene calls are TRBV27 and TRBJ2-2; weak D call: TRBD1 (6 bases). The CDR3 loop spans 14 amino acids. CDR1 is MNHEY, CDR2 SMNVEV, per germline (reference sequence). V dropped 10 bases and J dropped 3 bases, with 15 bases sitting between them. For the CDR3, the DNA is TGTGCCACCCGTTGGGGGCAGGACACCGGGGAGCTGTTTTTT. Amino acids: CATRWGQDTGELFF.

This sequence joins TRBV7-6 and TRBJ2-1; possibly TRBD1 or TRBD2 for D (5 bases each). This CDR3 comprises 15 residues. Trimming shortened V by 5 bases and J by 7 bases, and 18 bases separated the two germline ends. Per germline, CDR1 SGHVS and CDR2 FNYEAQ. CDR3 sequence: CASSPSVSGLNEQFF. DNA of the CDR3: TGTGCCAGCAGCCCTTCGGTGTCGGGGCTGAATGAGCAGTTCTTC.

The chain carries TRBV7-2 and TRBJ2-5, with 7 positions matching TRBD2. The CDR3 is made up of 16 amino acids. CDR1 is SGHTA and CDR2 is FQGNSA in the germline V gene. V dropped 4 bases and J dropped 3; count of bases not matched to a gene: 11. The CDR3 coding sequence is TGTGCCAGCAGCTCCCTCGGGGGAGGGCCGGAAGAGACCCAGTACTTC. This codes for CASSSLGGGPEETQYF.

This chain joins TRBV11-2 and TRBJ2-1; 11 positions agree with TRBD1. CDR3 length: 13 amino acids. Trimming took 6 bases from V and 7 from J; bases not matched to a gene: 2. Germline V gene data show CDR1 as SGHAT and CDR2 as FQNNGV. The CDR3 DNA reads TGTGCCAGCAGGGGGGACAGGGGGAATGAGCAGTTCTTC. Translation gives CASRGDRGNEQFF. Supplemented by reference TRBV11-2 and TRBJ2-1, the full variable domain reads EAGVAQSPRYKIIEKRQSVAFWCNPISGHATLYWYQQILGQGPKLLIQFQNNGVVDDSQLPKDRFSAERLKGVDSTLKIQPAKLEDSAVYLCASRGDRGNEQFFGPGTRLTVL.

The genes are TRBV7-9 and TRBJ2-5; 7 bases fit TRBD2. This CDR3 comprises 15 residues. From germline, CDR1 is SEHNR and CDR2 FQNEAQ (reference sequence). V lost 6 bases to trimming and J lost 0 bases; unmatched junction nucleotides: 7. The CDR3, as DNA: TGTGCCAGCAGTTCCGGGACTATTAACCAAGAGACCCAGTACTTC. It yields the protein CASSSGTINQETQYF.

The chain combines TRBV9 with TRBJ1-4; D ambiguous. The CDR3 spans 15 residues. Trimming left V 4 bases short and J 1 base short, with 11 bases between. The germline CDR1 and CDR2 sequences are SGDLS and YYNGEE. The CDR3, as DNA: TGTGCCAGCAGCTTTGAGGGAGAAACTAATGAAAAACTGTTTTTT. Translated, it gives CASSFEGETNEKLFF.

CDR3 region: CASSPRAGREKLFF. The CDR3 DNA is TGTGCCAGCAGTCCCCGAGCTGGGAGAGAAAAACTGTTTTTT. This chain joins TRBV27 and TRBJ1-4; D is undetermined. The V end lost 5 bases, the J end lost 8 bases, and 15 bases lay between the germline ends. This CDR3 has 14 amino acids. CDR1 MNHEY and CDR2 SMNVEV come from the germline V gene (reference sequence).

The V and J genes are TRBV2 and TRBJ1-1; 8 positions match TRBD1. The V gene end was trimmed by 6 bases and the J gene end by 8 bases; junction bases not matched to a gene: 11. Germline V lookup: CDR1 SNHLY, CDR2 FYNNEI. There are 14 residues in the CDR3. CDR3 in amino acids: CASRAGTGQLEAFF. The DNA for the CDR3 is TGTGCCAGCAGAGCCGGGACAGGCCAGTTGGAAGCTTTCTTT.

The V gene is TRBV29-1, the J gene TRBJ2-1, with D perhaps TRBD2 (6 bases). The V gene lost 4 bases and the J gene lost 0 bases, with 28 bases spanning the gap. This CDR3 has 20 residues. CDR1 and CDR2 from the germline V gene are SQVTM and ANQGSEA. CDR3 sequence: CSVAGYRDSEERASYNEQFF. CDR3 nucleotide sequence: TGCAGCGTTGCCGGGTACCGGGACTCAGAAGAAAGGGCCTCCTACAATGAGCAGTTCTTC.

The V and J genes are TRBV28 and TRBJ1-4; no firm D call. Germline V gene data show CDR1 as MDHEN and CDR2 as SYDVKM. V was shortened by 5 bases and J by 8 bases, with 9 bases between the two germline ends. This CDR3 is 12 amino acids long. CDR3 nucleotide sequence: TGTGCCAGCAGTCCTTTTATAGAAAAACTGTTTTTT. Protein: CASSPFIEKLFF.

This chain joins TRBV4-3 and TRBJ2-5, with D possibly being TRBD2 (6 bases). Per the germline V gene, CDR1 is LGHNA and CDR2 is YSLEER. This CDR3 has 13 amino acids. Between the trimmed V and J ends, which lost 5 bases and 0 bases, there was a span of 7 bases. CDR3 in DNA: TGCGCCAGCAGCAGGGACTACCAAGAGACCCAGTACTTC. As protein: CASSRDYQETQYF.

V is TRBV7-2 and J is TRBJ1-5, with D hard to call. Trimming cost V 1 base and J 4 bases, with 11 bases left between them. The germline V gene has CDR1 SGHTA and CDR2 FQGNSA. This CDR3 has 15 amino acids. The CDR3 spells CASSLEAGLNQPQHF. In nucleotides, the CDR3 is TGTGCCAGCAGCTTAGAGGCGGGGTTAAATCAGCCCCAGCATTTT. The whole variable domain, remainder taken from reference TRBV7-2 and TRBJ1-5, is GAGVSQSPSNKVTEKGKDVELRCDPISGHTALYWYRQSLGQGLEFLIYFQGNSAPDKSGLPSDRFSAERTGGSVSTLTIQRTQQEDSAVYLCASSLEAGLNQPQHFGDGTRLSIL.

This clone was seen just once. The gene calls are TRBV5-4 and TRBJ1-6; 11 bases agree with TRBD1. With V trimmed by 5 bases and J by 9 bases, 7 bases remained unmatched. This CDR3 region has 15 residues. Germline-derived CDR1 and CDR2 are SGHNT and YYREEE (reference sequence). The CDR3 DNA is TGTGCCAGCAGAAGAGGACAGGGGGCGTTTTCACCCCTCCACTTT. Translation: CASRRGQGAFSPLHF.

This chain links TRBV14 with TRBJ1-2; tentative D call: TRBD1 (6 bases). The CDR3 contains 15 residues. CDR1 SGHDN and CDR2 FVKESK come from the germline V gene. V was pared by 0 bases and J by 1 base, with 9 bases between. CDR3 region: CASSQDRGDNYGYTF. CDR3 nucleotides: TGTGCCAGCAGCCAAGACAGGGGAGATAACTATGGCTACACCTTC.

The chain employs TRBV27 and TRBJ1-2; no clear D. The CDR3 loop spans 13 amino acids. V was trimmed by 5 bases and J by 1 base, leaving 8 bases between them. Per the germline V gene, CDR1 is MNHEY and CDR2 is SMNVEV (reference sequence). This CDR3 is CASSGSRNYGYTF. Written as DNA, the CDR3 is TGTGCCAGCAGTGGCAGCCGTAACTATGGCTACACCTTC.

This clone was detected a few times. This chain links TRBV27 with TRBJ2-7; D tentatively fits TRBD1 or TRBD2 (5 bases each). CDR1 is MNHEY and CDR2 is SMNVEV in the germline V gene (reference sequence). There are 13 residues in the CDR3. V lost 6 bases and J 6 bases, leaving 15 bases between the germline ends. CDR3 loop: CASSRNRGLEQYF. CDR3 in DNA: TGTGCCAGCAGCCGGAACCGGGGCCTCGAGCAGTACTTC.

The chain joins TRBV5-1 to TRBJ2-3, with TRBD1 as a possible D gene (6 bases). CDR1 and CDR2 from the germline V gene are SGHRS and YFSETQ. Trimming shortened V by 4 bases and J by 3 bases, and 18 bases separated the two germline ends. The CDR3 contains 16 residues. CDR3 DNA sequence: TGCGCCAGCAGCCTGGGGACCATAGGGGGTACAGATACGCAGTATTTT. Encoded protein: CASSLGTIGGTDTQYF.

The chain is built from TRBV27 and TRBJ2-3; TRBD2 is a possible D gene (6 bases). The germline CDR1 and CDR2 sequences are MNHEY and SMNVEV (reference sequence). The germline V and J ends were trimmed by 3 bases and 2 bases, with 12 bases remaining between them. The length of the CDR3 is 15 residues. The CDR3 nucleotides read TGTGCCAGCAGTTTCTTGGGGGGAGCCACAGATACGCAGTATTTT. The encoded protein is CASSFLGGATDTQYF.

This clone was detected once. The chain couples TRBV7-2 to TRBJ1-2; possible D gene TRBD1, 5 bases. V lost 0 bases, J lost 1 base, and 15 bases lay in between. Germline CDR1 SGHTA, CDR2 FQGNSA. The CDR3 runs 17 residues. In nucleotides, the CDR3 is TGTGCCAGCAGCTTAGCGGGTGGGCAGGGCTATAACTATGGCTACACCTTC. Its translation is CASSLAGGQGYNYGYTF.

In this sample, this clone turned up a few times. J is TRBJ2-1 and V is TRBV27, with 10 bases identical to TRBD2. Trimming removed 4 bases from V and 7 bases from J; junction bases left unmatched: 4. CDR1 is MNHEY and CDR2 is SMNVEV in the germline V gene (reference sequence). The CDR3 covers 14 residues. CDR3 DNA: TGTGCCAGCAGTTCGGCTAGCGGGAGTAATGAGCAGTTCTTC. It specifies CASSSASGSNEQFF.

The chain links TRBV27 to TRBJ2-1; D is unclear. The CDR3 runs 15 residues. Germline V CDR1 and CDR2: MNHEY, SMNVEV (reference sequence). With 2 bases removed from V and 0 bases from J, the gap between germline ends came to 8 bases. In DNA, the CDR3 is TGTGCCAGCAGTTTAACCGGGTACTCCTACAATGAGCAGTTCTTC. This codes for CASSLTGYSYNEQFF.

This chain joins TRBV13 and TRBJ2-2, with D perhaps assigned TRBD1 or TRBD2 (5 bases each). The V and J ends lost 5 bases and 0 bases respectively, with 16 bases between them. This CDR3 has 17 amino acids. Germline CDR1 and CDR2: PRHDT and FYEKMQ (reference sequence). CDR3 amino acids: CASSPPPPGPNTGELFF. CDR3 DNA sequence: TGTGCCAGCAGCCCACCCCCCCCGGGACCGAACACCGGGGAGCTGTTTTTT.

V is TRBV4-3 and J is TRBJ2-2, with D possibly matching TRBD1 (6 bases). This CDR3 has 20 residues. The ends were cut back, 0 bases at V and 1 base at J, with 21 bases in the middle. The germline gives CDR1 LGHNA, CDR2 YSLEER. The CDR3 DNA follows: TGCGCCAGCAGCCAAGATCCCCCGGACAGAAGCGGTTGGAACACCGGGGAGCTGTTTTTT. Translating gives CASSQDPPDRSGWNTGELFF.

The rearrangement uses TRBV7-8 and TRBJ1-2, with D possibly matching TRBD1 (6 bases). This CDR3 is built from 12 residues. The germline V and J ends were trimmed by 5 bases and 3 bases, with 7 bases remaining between them. The germline CDR1 and CDR2 sequences are SGHVS and FQNEAQ. The CDR3 loop reads CASSQGYYGYTF. CDR3 bases: TGTGCCAGCAGCCAGGGGTACTATGGCTACACCTTC.

This rearrangement joins TRBV5-6 to TRBJ1-5, with D tentatively TRBD1 (6 bases). Looked up from germline, CDR1 is SGHDT and CDR2 is YYEEEE. The V end lost 2 bases, the J end lost 11 bases, and 14 bases lay between the germline ends. CDR3 length: 13 amino acids. As DNA, the CDR3 is TGTGCCAGCAGCTTTCTCGGACAGAGGTCCCAGCATTTT. Translation gives CASSFLGQRSQHF.

The J gene is TRBJ2-1, the V gene TRBV5-1, with 8 bases fitting TRBD1. The V segment lost 7 bases and the J segment 7 bases; nucleotides outside the gene matches: 10. Per germline, CDR1 SGHRS and CDR2 YFSETQ. This CDR3 contains 14 residues. CDR3 loop: CASFRDRSTNEQFF. The CDR3 nucleotides read TGCGCCAGCTTCCGGGACAGGTCCACGAATGAGCAGTTCTTC.